This TCR beta chain stems from a study of beta chain features in type 1 diabetes. General study points: All four CD4+ subsets from Type 1 diabetes patients carried moderately but significantly shorter TCRB CDR3s. Small HLA sub-analyses could not settle whether HLA shapes TCRB rearrangement. VDJ junctions from type 1 diabetes patients carried fewer insertions and larger deletions.

Sequencing targeted expressed TCRB transcripts, as all isolated RNA had been reverse transcribed. Several million reads per sample on average were obtained from naive, central memory and regulatory T cell samples. TCRdb's table, derived via immunoSEQ multiplex PCR, lists solely in-frame clones and lacks some. The data hold around 650,000 clones, with roughly 12% observed a single time. The authors obtained over 98% purity in all sorted populations. In the case of this clone: As yet, its antigen is unknown.

Germline CDR1 and CDR2: LNHDA and SQIVND (reference sequence). The CDR3 runs 15 residues. After removal of 5 bases from V and 2 bases from J, the junction contained 9 bases not matched to a gene. Sequencing was performed on naive CD4+ T cells from blood. This chain joins TRBV19 and TRBJ2-7; 7 bases map to TRBD1. The sequence came from a man aged 30-40 years with type 1 diabetes. The CDR3 loop is CASSADRVDPYEQYF. The CDR3 nucleotides are TGTGCCAGTAGTGCCGACAGGGTGGATCCCTACGAGCAGTACTTC.